The rows below give T cell receptor beta chains drawn from one sample of a study of T cell responses to AZD1222 COVID-19 vaccine. TCRdb's table, derived via immunoSEQ multiplex PCR, lists solely in-frame clones and lacks some. The profile shows about 59,000 clones, roughly 87% of them singletons. The sequenced sample was peripheral blood, obtained 28 days after the second AZD1222 dose. The receptors derive from an adult who received the AZD1222 COVID-19 vaccine. The CDR3 runs from the conserved cysteine through the conserved F or W. A D gene is named only where the DNA matches it firmly.

d_call	v_call	j_call	cdr3_aa	cdr3_nt
TRBD1	TRBV19	TRBJ1-5	CASSPGQGRQPQHF	TGTGCCAGTAGTCCAGGACAGGGGAGGCAGCCCCAGCATTTT
-	TRBV24-1	TRBJ2-1	CATSDRSVHEQFF	TGTGCCACCAGTGATAGGTCAGTCCATGAGCAGTTCTTC
-	TRBV14	TRBJ1-2	CASSQTWAAYGYTF	TGTGCCAGCAGCCAGACATGGGCTGCCTATGGCTACACCTTC
-	TRBV18	TRBJ2-7	CASSPTGAGTYEQYF	TGTGCCAGCTCACCAACCGGAGCCGGGACGTACGAGCAGTACTTC
-	TRBV6-5	TRBJ1-4	CASSPYRDISAELFF	TGTGCCAGCAGCCCGTATAGGGACATCAGTGCGGAACTGTTTTTT
-	TRBV5-6	TRBJ2-2	CASSRSDTGELFF	TGTGCCAGCAGCCGATCGGATACCGGGGAGCTGTTTTTT
-	TRBV7-8	TRBJ1-5	CASSFAAGGNQPQHF	TGTGCCAGCAGCTTTGCGGCAGGGGGCAATCAGCCCCAGCATTTT
-	TRBV4-1	TRBJ1-1	CASSQDWGRTEAFF	TGCGCCAGCAGCCAAGATTGGGGGAGGACTGAAGCTTTCTTT
-	TRBV19	TRBJ2-5	CASSIFSAGHQETQYF	TGTGCCAGTAGTATATTCTCGGCAGGTCACCAAGAGACCCAGTACTTC
TRBD2	TRBV5-8	TRBJ2-2	CASSLPGLVTGELFF	TGTGCCAGCAGCTTGCCCGGACTAGTCACCGGGGAGCTGTTTTTT
-	TRBV7-2	TRBJ1-3	CASSARTVGNTIYF	TGTGCCAGCAGCGCCCGGACAGTTGGAAACACCATATATTTT
TRBD2	TRBV5-1	TRBJ2-3	CASSLATSGVANTQYF	TGCGCCAGCAGCCTTGCCACTAGCGGGGTGGCAAATACGCAGTATTTT
-	TRBV6-5	TRBJ2-7	CASSYITGEQYF	TGTGCCAGCAGTTATATCACGGGCGAGCAGTACTTC
TRBD1	TRBV2	TRBJ1-2	CASSTGGDWYGYTF	TGTGCCAGCAGCACAGGGGGCGATTGGTATGGCTACACCTTC
TRBD2	TRBV27	TRBJ2-1	CASRDPRERGAGEQFF	TGTGCCAGCAGGGACCCGAGGGAGCGGGGGGCGGGTGAGCAGTTCTTC
TRBD1	TRBV14	TRBJ1-6	CASRAGQLDNSPLHF	TGTGCCAGCAGGGCGGGACAGCTTGATAATTCACCCCTCCACTTT